This T cell receptor beta chain was documented in a study of a mutant IDH1 vaccine in newly diagnosed glioma. Across the whole study: Receipt of radiotherapy, temozolomide, or both preceded the study, and most received both.

A remark on this clone: Its specificity is not known.

Time point noted: week 11, during vaccination. Topical imiquimod accompanied each vaccine dose, which consisted of 300 ug of mutant IDH1 20-mer peptide. The CDR3 sequence is 13 residues long. Looked up from germline, CDR1 is MNHEY and CDR2 is SVGAGI. Trimming took 2 bases from V and 7 from J, leaving 12 bases between them. Profiling relied on immunoSEQ multiplex PCR, and the TCRdb table lists in-frame clones only, not all of them. The table lists 20,000 to 25,000 clones, approximately 70% of them singletons. Source: peripheral blood mononuclear cells (PBMCs), taken from a glioma patient whose treatment included an IDH1 peptide vaccine. The genes are TRBV6-5 and TRBJ2-7; maybe TRBD2 (5 bases). The sequence was obtained from a man aged 18 to 29 with glioma. Some clones in this sample may be carry-over from other donors' samples. CDR3 sequence reads: CASSYGGRGEQYF. The CDR3 bases are TGTGCCAGCAGTTACGGTGGGCGAGGGGAGCAGTACTTC.